The 9 T cell receptor beta chains below come from one sample, sequenced in a study of T cell responses to AZD1222 COVID-19 vaccine. Here immunoSEQ multiplex PCR was the method, and the copy in TCRdb shows in-frame clones only, minus some. The data contain roughly 71,000 clones, around 84% of them singletons. The material was peripheral blood, obtained on day 0 of AZD1222 vaccination. These receptor sequences come from an adult in good health.

The V gene is TRBV11-3, the J gene TRBJ2-1; 7 bases fit TRBD1. V lost 0 bases to trimming and J lost 15 bases; unmatched junction nucleotides: 5. Per the germline V gene, CDR1 is SGHNT and CDR2 is YENEEA. This CDR3 is built from 12 residues. The CDR3 DNA reads as TGTGCCAGCAGCTTAGAGAGGGGGCGCGCGTTCTTC. Translation gives CASSLERGRAFF.

The J gene is TRBJ2-7, the V gene TRBV7-9; 13 bases align to TRBD2. Looked up from germline, CDR1 is SEHNR and CDR2 is FQNEAQ (reference sequence). V lost 4 bases to trimming and J lost 3 bases; unmatched junction nucleotides: 12. CDR3 length equals 18 residues. CDR3 DNA sequence: TGTGCCAGCAGCTCTGTCTCGCCGGGACTAGCGGGGAACTACGAGCAGTACTTC. It translates to CASSSVSPGLAGNYEQYF.

The V call is TRBV6-1, the J call TRBJ1-1; D gene ambiguous. There are 15 residues in the CDR3. CDR1 is MNHNS and CDR2 is SASEGT in the germline V gene. Trimming left V 1 base short and J 0 bases short, with 9 bases between. In DNA form, the CDR3 reads TGTGCCAGCAGTGAAGTGCCCCCGCTGAACACTGAAGCTTTCTTT. Amino acids: CASSEVPPLNTEAFF.

The chain employs TRBV11-2 and TRBJ2-5; D is possibly TRBD2 (6 bases). The length of the CDR3 is 14 residues. Germline V gene sequence: CDR1 SGHAT, CDR2 FQNNGV. The germline V and J ends were trimmed by 3 bases and 0 bases, with 8 bases remaining between them. As DNA, the CDR3 is TGTGCCAGCAGCTTCTCTAGCGACCAAGAGACCCAGTACTTC. This translates into CASSFSSDQETQYF.

The chain has TRBV6-5 and TRBJ2-1; 9 bases match TRBD2. CDR3 size: 15 residues. Losses at the gene ends were 7 bases for V and 8 bases for J; bases not matched to a gene: 12. Germline CDR1 is MNHEY and CDR2 is SVGAGI. CDR3 DNA sequence: TGTGCCAGCATTTTGCGGGGGGGCCCATTTGATGAGCAGTTCTTC. Translation: CASILRGGPFDEQFF.

The chain combines TRBV3-1 (or the pseudogene TRBV3-2) with TRBJ1-2; D gene unclear. Germline V gene lookup returns CDR1 LGHDT and CDR2 YNNKEL (reference sequence). Trimming cost V 2 bases and J 4 bases, with 11 bases left between them. The CDR3 runs to 14 residues. CDR3 residues: CASSQLLPPYGYTF. The CDR3 region has the DNA TGTGCCAGCAGCCAACTCCTTCCACCCTATGGCTACACCTTC.

V usage is TRBV4-2 and J usage is TRBJ2-3; D is possibly TRBD1 (5 bases). The CDR3 is made up of 16 amino acids. Trimming cost V 1 base and J 1 base, with 12 bases left between them. Germline values: CDR1 LGHNA, CDR2 YNFKEQ. CDR3 loop: CASSQVQGYGTDTQYF. The DNA for the CDR3 is TGTGCCAGCAGCCAAGTCCAGGGTTATGGCACAGATACGCAGTATTTT.

This chain links TRBV2 with TRBJ1-1; D is ambiguous. CDR1 and CDR2 (germline): SNHLY, FYNNEI. V gave up 5 bases and J gave up 8 bases, with 9 bases separating them. There are 11 residues in the CDR3. The CDR3 here is CASSLKMEAFF. In DNA, the CDR3 is TGTGCCAGCAGTCTGAAAATGGAAGCTTTCTTT.

The V and J genes are TRBV27 and TRBJ2-1, with D possibly matching TRBD1 (5 bases). Germline values: CDR1 MNHEY, CDR2 SMNVEV (reference sequence). V lost 5 bases to trimming and J lost 4 bases, with 12 bases between them. The CDR3 contains 14 residues. Here the CDR3 DNA reads TGTGCCAGCAGTCTTCAAGACAGTTACAATGAGCAGTTCTTC. As protein: CASSLQDSYNEQFF.